This TCR beta chain was documented in a study of blood T cell repertoires in COVID-19. Study-level information: Samples taken during acute and convalescent COVID-19 were collected in the United States, Italy and Spain.

Original analysis: Amplified reference gene primers provided the basis for estimating nucleated cell counts. Here immunoSEQ multiplex PCR was the method, and the copy in TCRdb shows in-frame clones only, minus some. The V and J calls and clone size were taken over from that table, and D and trimming were inferred from the DNA. The table has over 110,000 clones, 70% to 85% seen once; the top ten hold approximately 3.6%. V dropped 1 base and J dropped 4; count of bases not matched to a gene: 4. The CDR3 is 15 residues long. Germline assignment: CDR1 SGHTA and CDR2 FQGTGA. This chain joins TRBV7-3 and TRBJ2-1, with 7 positions matching TRBD2. The sample taken for sequencing was peripheral blood. This sequence originates from a man aged 55-75 years with acute or convalescent COVID-19. CDR3 coding DNA: TGTGCCAGCAGCTTAAATACAGCGGGATACAATGAGCAGTTCTTC. Protein product: CASSLNTAGYNEQFF.